These 24 T cell receptor beta chains share one sample of origin, sequenced in a study of CD8 T cells in Susac syndrome. The authors reverse transcribed about 0.45 to 1 ug RNA with random hexamers. MiXCR, run by TCRdb on the immunoSEQ multiplex PCR reads, gives a single entry per CDR3 protein. Of a few hundred thousand distinct CDR3 sequences in the sample, around 95% were seen once. The sample taken for sequencing was CD4+ T cells from PBMCs. All receptors come from a human donor with multiple sclerosis.

The chain links TRBV30 to TRBJ1-4; D gene uncertain. V lost 5 bases and J lost 7, with 14 bases in between. The CDR3 is 13 residues long. CDR1 GTSNPN and CDR2 SVGIG come from the germline V gene (reference sequence). CDR3 region: CAWDVGIGEKLFF. The CDR3 DNA sequence: TGTGCCTGGGATGTCGGGATCGGTGAAAAACTGTTTTTT.

The gene calls are TRBV20-1 and TRBJ2-7, with TRBD2 matching over 12 bases. Germline lookup yields CDR1 DFQATT and CDR2 SNEGSKA (reference sequence). This CDR3 is built from 15 residues. After removal of 3 bases from V and 7 bases from J, the junction contained 10 bases not matched to a gene. Here the CDR3 DNA reads TGCAGTGCTAGGAGGCTAGCGGGGGGGCTCGATGAGCAGTACGTC. Protein product: CSARRLAGGLDEQYV.

This chain connects TRBV9 to TRBJ2-3; no reliable D call. Germline loops: CDR1 SGDLS, CDR2 YYNGEE. The CDR3 has 17 amino acids. V was cut by 3 bases and J by 2 bases, with 19 bases left in between. CDR3 in DNA: TGTGCCAGCAGCGAGAGACCGCTGTTGCTAGTCACAGATACGCAGTATTTT. Its translation: CASSERPLLLVTDTQYF.

The J gene is TRBJ2-7, the V gene TRBV5-1; a weak D match, TRBD2 (5 bases). Trimming removed 0 bases at V and 4 bases at J, with 14 bases between. Germline CDR1 SGHRS, CDR2 YFSETQ. The CDR3 has 15 amino acids. As DNA, the CDR3 is TGCGCCAGCAGCTTGGTAGACGGGGAAAAATACGAGCAGTACTTC. It translates to CASSLVDGEKYEQYF.

J is TRBJ2-7 and V is TRBV28; 8 nucleotides agree with TRBD1. The germline gives CDR1 MDHEN, CDR2 SYDVKM. The CDR3 runs to 13 residues. V lost 9 bases, J lost 3 bases, and 7 bases stayed unmatched. The CDR3 spells CARRDRTYYEQYF. CDR3 nucleotide sequence: TGTGCCAGGAGGGACAGGACCTACTACGAGCAGTACTTC.

The V and J genes are TRBV9 and TRBJ2-1; possibly TRBD1 or TRBD2 for D (5 bases each). The germline V gene encodes CDR1 SGDLS and CDR2 YYNGEE. CDR3 size: 15 residues. Trimming pared 2 bases from V and 7 bases from J, leaving 16 bases between. The CDR3 sequence: CASSVSDSFLNEQFF. In nucleotides, the CDR3 is TGTGCCAGCAGCGTTAGCGACAGTTTTTTGAATGAGCAGTTCTTC.

The chain links TRBV29-1 to TRBJ1-1; 8 nucleotides align to TRBD1. Germline CDR1 and CDR2: SQVTM and ANQGSEA. The trim removed 0 bases at V and 10 bases at J, leaving 13 bases unmatched. This CDR3 is 15 amino acids long. CDR3 protein: CSVEDRGRPGVGAFF. The CDR3 DNA reads as TGCAGCGTTGAAGACAGGGGGCGCCCCGGGGTCGGAGCTTTCTTT.

This clonotype appeared a single time. The chain has TRBV30 and TRBJ2-1; D assignment may be TRBD1 or TRBD2 (5 bases each). The germline V gene encodes CDR1 GTSNPN and CDR2 SVGIG (reference sequence). CDR3 length: 13 residues. The V gene lost 4 bases and the J gene lost 0 bases, with 7 bases spanning the gap. The CDR3 is CAWTGTSYNEQFF. CDR3 DNA: TGTGCCTGGACAGGGACCTCCTACAATGAGCAGTTCTTC.

The CDR3 region is CSVLTGLEQFF. DNA of the CDR3: TGCAGCGTTCTCACAGGATTGGAGCAGTTCTTC. This chain links TRBV29-1 with TRBJ2-1, with D perhaps matching TRBD1 (5 bases). Germline CDR1 reads SQVTM; CDR2 reads ANQGSEA. This CDR3 has 11 residues. V dropped 5 bases and J dropped 10 bases, with 12 bases sitting between them.

The chain carries TRBV2 and TRBJ2-1; D is perhaps TRBD2 (5 bases). Germline V CDR1 and CDR2: SNHLY, FYNNEI. This CDR3 has 14 amino acids. V lost 1 base to trimming and J lost 7 bases, with 11 bases between them. The CDR3 nucleotides are TGTGCCAGCAGTGAAGATCTTCCGGGGAATGAGCAGTTCTTC. Amino acid sequence: CASSEDLPGNEQFF. Filled out from reference TRBV2 and TRBJ2-1, the complete variable domain reads EPEVTQTPSHQVTQMGQEVILRCVPISNHLYFYWYRQILGQKVEFLVSFYNNEISEKSEIFDDQFSVERPDGSNFTLKIRSTKLEDSAMYFCASSEDLPGNEQFFGPGTRLTVL.

The chain uses TRBV5-4 and TRBJ2-1; no reliable D call. V lost 7 bases to trimming and J lost 9 bases, with 11 bases between them. The CDR3 has 11 amino acids. Germline V gene data show CDR1 as SGHNT and CDR2 as YYREEE (reference sequence). CDR3 loop: CASQLGSEQFF. The DNA for the CDR3 is TGTGCCAGCCAATTGGGCAGTGAGCAGTTCTTC.

The J gene is TRBJ1-5, the V gene TRBV3-1, with D hard to call. The germline V gene encodes CDR1 LGHDT and CDR2 YNNKEL (reference sequence). V gave up 0 bases and J gave up 0 bases, with 6 bases separating them. The CDR3 consists of 15 residues. The CDR3 sequence is CASSQELNSNQPQHF. In nucleotides, the CDR3 is TGTGCCAGCAGCCAAGAACTAAATAGCAATCAGCCCCAGCATTTT.

The gene calls are TRBV20-1 and TRBJ1-1, with TRBD1 as a possible D gene (5 bases). This CDR3 has 14 amino acids. The germline V gene has CDR1 DFQATT and CDR2 SNEGSKA (reference sequence). V was trimmed by 7 bases and J by 0 bases, leaving 15 bases between them. DNA for the CDR3: TGCAGTGGGAGTTATGACAGCTTGAACACTGAAGCTTTCTTT. Its protein is CSGSYDSLNTEAFF.

This CDR3 is CASSGGQGGVDGYTF. In nucleotides, the CDR3 is TGCGCCAGCAGTGGGGGACAGGGCGGCGTCGATGGCTACACCTTC. V is TRBV5-1 and J is TRBJ1-2, with 9 bases that match TRBD1. Germline CDR1 SGHRS, CDR2 YFSETQ. The J segment lost 6 bases and the V segment lost 5 bases, leaving 11 bases of the junction unmatched. The CDR3 is 15 amino acids.

The chain is built from TRBV7-3 and TRBJ2-5, with D hard to call. Germline V CDR1 and CDR2: SGHTA, FQGTGA. With 2 bases removed from V and 7 bases from J, the gap between germline ends came to 11 bases. The CDR3 is 13 residues long. The CDR3 spells CASSLSGPGTQYF. The DNA of the CDR3 is TGTGCCAGCAGCTTATCTGGGCCGGGGACCCAGTACTTC.

The V gene is TRBV9, the J gene TRBJ1-2; TRBD1 is a possible D gene (5 bases). This CDR3 has 13 amino acids. V lost 8 bases and J 1 base, leaving 12 bases between the germline ends. Germline assignment: CDR1 SGDLS and CDR2 YYNGEE. In nucleotides, the CDR3 is TGTGCCAGTAGTGTCGACAGTAACTATGGCTACACCTTC. Its translation: CASSVDSNYGYTF. Looking up the rest from reference TRBV9 and TRBJ1-2 gives the full variable domain: DSGVTQTPKHLITATGQRVTLRCSPRSGDLSVYWYQQSLDQGLQFLIQYYNGEERAKGNILERFSAQQFPDLHSELNLSSLELGDSALYFCASSVDSNYGYTFGSGTRLTVV.

The chain joins TRBV20-1 to TRBJ2-5, with TRBD2 matching over 8 bases. Germline values: CDR1 DFQATT, CDR2 SNEGSKA (reference sequence). The V and J ends lost 5 bases and 5 bases, in that order; junction bases with no gene match: 13. This CDR3 region has 15 residues. CDR3 loop: CSAYNAGSGAETQYF. In DNA form, the CDR3 reads TGCAGTGCTTACAACGCGGGTAGCGGGGCCGAGACCCAGTACTTC.

V usage is TRBV7-9 and J usage is TRBJ2-2; TRBD2 is a possible D gene (5 bases). There are 13 residues in the CDR3. The V gene's germline CDR1 is SEHNR and CDR2 FQNEAQ (reference sequence). V was clipped by 5 bases and J by 5 bases, with 9 bases between them. The CDR3 DNA follows: TGTGCCAGCAGCCGGAGGAGTACCGGGGAGCTGTTTTTT. Protein sequence: CASSRRSTGELFF.

The chain is built from TRBV12-3 or TRBV12-4 and TRBJ2-3; D unclear. Trimming stripped 6 bases from V and 0 bases from J, with 16 bases between. This CDR3 region has 16 residues. The CDR3 reads CASSPSDVASTDTQYF. The CDR3 DNA sequence: TGTGCCAGCAGCCCCTCGGACGTTGCTAGCACAGATACGCAGTATTTT.

The CDR3 spells CASSFGQATYEQYF. CDR3 DNA sequence: TGTGCCAGCAGCTTTGGACAGGCTACGTACGAGCAGTACTTC. The V gene is TRBV7-9, the J gene TRBJ2-7, with TRBD1 matching over 7 bases. Trimming removed 3 bases from V and 4 bases from J; junction bases left unmatched: 6. Germline V CDR1 and CDR2: SEHNR, FQNEAQ (reference sequence). The CDR3 runs 14 residues. Filled out from reference TRBV7-9 and TRBJ2-7, the complete variable domain reads DTGVSQNPRHKITKRGQNVTFRCDPISEHNRLYWYRQTLGQGPEFLTYFQNEAQLEKSRLLSDRFSAERPKGSFSTLEIQRTEQGDSAMYLCASSFGQATYEQYFGPGTRLTVT.

This chain joins TRBV3-1 and TRBJ2-7; a possible D gene is TRBD1 (5 bases). Trimming left V 0 bases short and J 5 bases short, with 17 bases between. Germline V gene data show CDR1 as LGHDT and CDR2 as YNNKEL (reference sequence). This CDR3 is 16 amino acids long. CDR3 DNA: TGTGCCAGCAGCCAAGATTTGGGGCCATATTCCGACGAGCAGTACTTC. Translating gives CASSQDLGPYSDEQYF.

This sequence joins TRBV9 and TRBJ1-1; possible D gene TRBD1, 5 bases. The CDR3 sequence is 14 residues long. The V gene lost 0 bases and the J gene lost 4 bases, with 10 bases spanning the gap. Germline values: CDR1 SGDLS, CDR2 YYNGEE. For the CDR3, the DNA is TGTGCCAGCAGCGTAGTCGGGGCGGTCACTGAAGCTTTCTTT. This sequence encodes CASSVVGAVTEAFF.

The chain employs TRBV29-1 and TRBJ2-5; 11 bases fit TRBD2. The CDR3 loop spans 14 amino acids. The V gene end was trimmed by 7 bases and the J gene end by 4 bases; junction bases not matched to a gene: 8. Germline V gives CDR1 SQVTM, CDR2 ANQGSEA. CDR3 sequence reads: CSASSGGAVETQYF. The CDR3 DNA is TGCAGCGCTAGTAGCGGGGGGGCCGTAGAGACCCAGTACTTC.

The chain carries TRBV4-2 and TRBJ1-2, with D unclear. Trimming shortened V by 0 bases and J by 4 bases, and 12 bases separated the two germline ends. The CDR3 contains 15 residues. Germline V gene sequence: CDR1 LGHNA, CDR2 YNFKEQ. Here the CDR3 reads CASSQDPGLGYGYTF. CDR3 nucleotide sequence: TGTGCCAGCAGCCAAGATCCAGGCTTGGGCTATGGCTACACCTTC.